This entry is about one T cell receptor beta chain. This sample was taken from a study of blood T cell repertoires in COVID-19. Looking at the study overall: Samples taken during acute and convalescent COVID-19 were collected in the United States, Italy and Spain.

As processed by the authors: Scientists estimated how many nucleated cells there were by amplifying reference gene primers. Some clones are missing from TCRdb's copy, which holds only in-frame ones; the method was immunoSEQ multiplex PCR. V and J calls and clone size are given by that table; D and trimming were obtained from the DNA. The sample shows more than 250,000 clones, under 90% of them seen only once. The CDR3 totals 16 residues. CDR1 and CDR2 (germline): KGHDR, SFDVKD. Trimming removed 0 bases at V and 0 bases at J, with 8 bases between. Either two negative PCRs, clearance, or symptom resolution qualified Cohort 3 donors as recovered.

The genes are TRBV24-1 and TRBJ1-3; D is uncertain. The sequenced sample was PBMCs or T cells enriched from blood (not recorded which). The source of this sequence is a woman in her late teens or twenties who had recovered from COVID-19. CDR3 bases: TGTGCCACCAGTGATTTGATCCCGAGCTCTGGAAACACCATATATTTT. Its translation: CATSDLIPSSGNTIYF.